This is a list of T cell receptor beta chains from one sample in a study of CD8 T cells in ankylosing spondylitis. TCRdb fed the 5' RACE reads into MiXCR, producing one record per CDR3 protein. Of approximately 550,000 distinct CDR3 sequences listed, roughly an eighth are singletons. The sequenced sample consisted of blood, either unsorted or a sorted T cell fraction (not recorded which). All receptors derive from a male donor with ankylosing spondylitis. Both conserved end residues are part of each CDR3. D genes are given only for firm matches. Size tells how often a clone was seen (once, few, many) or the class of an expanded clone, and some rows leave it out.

CDR3 protein: CAWTHRGRLGGIQYF
CDR3 DNA: TGTGCCTGGACCCACAGGGGGCGACTTGGGGGCATTCAGTACTTC
V gene: TRBV30
clone size: .
D gene: TRBD1
J gene: TRBJ2-4

CDR3 protein: CATSDYGTGAYNEQFF
CDR3 DNA: TGTGCCACCAGTGACTATGGGACAGGGGCCTACAATGAGCAGTTCTTC
V gene: TRBV24-1
clone size: many
D gene: TRBD1
J gene: TRBJ2-1

CDR3 protein: CASSRQGGHNEQFF
CDR3 DNA: TGTGCCAGCAGTAGACAGGGGGGACACAATGAGCAGTTCTTC
V gene: TRBV5-6
clone size: many
D gene: TRBD1
J gene: TRBJ2-1

CDR3 protein: CAWSGDSYNSPLHF
CDR3 DNA: TGTGCCTGGAGTGGGGACAGCTATAATTCACCCCTCCACTTT
V gene: TRBV30
clone size: .
D gene: TRBD1
J gene: TRBJ1-6

CDR3 protein: CSAARGNEQFF
CDR3 DNA: TGCAGTGCTGCTAGGGGGAATGAGCAGTTCTTC
V gene: TRBV20-1
clone size: .
D gene: .
J gene: TRBJ2-1

CDR3 protein: CATSDPRQGNTEAFF
CDR3 DNA: TGTGCCACCAGTGACCCCCGACAGGGGAACACTGAAGCTTTCTTT
V gene: TRBV24-1
clone size: .
D gene: TRBD1
J gene: TRBJ1-1

CDR3 protein: CASSLAIDRDSYGYTF
CDR3 DNA: TGTGCCAGCAGCTTAGCGATAGACAGGGACTCTTATGGCTACACCTTC
V gene: TRBV7-2
clone size: few
D gene: TRBD1
J gene: TRBJ1-2

CDR3 protein: CASSIVGTSGEKLFF
CDR3 DNA: TGTGCCAGTAGTATTGTCGGGACATCCGGTGAAAAACTGTTTTTT
V gene: TRBV19
clone size: .
D gene: .
J gene: TRBJ1-4

CDR3 protein: CASSGQGASTEAFF
CDR3 DNA: TGCGCCAGCAGCGGACAGGGGGCGAGCACTGAAGCTTTCTTT
V gene: TRBV5-1
clone size: many
D gene: TRBD1
J gene: TRBJ1-1

CDR3 protein: CSVEDLIGASYNEQFF
CDR3 DNA: TGCAGCGTTGAAGATCTGATAGGAGCTTCCTACAATGAGCAGTTCTTC
V gene: TRBV29-1
clone size: few
D gene: .
J gene: TRBJ2-1

CDR3 protein: CASSDRDSWAYEQYF
CDR3 DNA: TGTGCCAGCAGCGACCGGGACAGCTGGGCCTACGAGCAGTACTTC
V gene: TRBV5-5
clone size: .
D gene: TRBD1
J gene: TRBJ2-7

CDR3 protein: CASSLVGGFYGYTF
CDR3 DNA: TGTGCCAGCAGTTTAGTAGGGGGGTTCTATGGCTACACCTTC
V gene: TRBV12-3/TRBV12-4
clone size: many
D gene: .
J gene: TRBJ1-2

CDR3 protein: CASSEQRAYTDTQYF
CDR3 DNA: TGTGCCAGCAGTGAACAGCGAGCATACACAGATACGCAGTATTTT
V gene: TRBV12-3/TRBV12-4
clone size: .
D gene: .
J gene: TRBJ2-3

CDR3 protein: CAISESNRGRTEAFF
CDR3 DNA: TGTGCCATCAGTGAGTCGAACAGGGGGAGGACTGAAGCTTTCTTT
V gene: TRBV10-3
clone size: many
D gene: TRBD1
J gene: TRBJ1-1

CDR3 protein: CASGQNYGYTF
CDR3 DNA: TGCGCCAGCGGGCAAAACTATGGCTACACCTTC
V gene: TRBV10-2
clone size: many
D gene: .
J gene: TRBJ1-2

CDR3 protein: CASSLITGVTDTQYF
CDR3 DNA: TGCGCCAGCAGCTTGATTACGGGAGTAACAGATACGCAGTATTTT
V gene: TRBV5-1
clone size: many
D gene: .
J gene: TRBJ2-3

CDR3 protein: CASSSLETQYF
CDR3 DNA: TGTGCCAGCAGTTCCCTGGAGACCCAGTACTTC
V gene: TRBV12-3/TRBV12-4
clone size: many
D gene: .
J gene: TRBJ2-5

CDR3 protein: CASSFPGQGFDTEAFF
CDR3 DNA: TGTGCCAGCAGCTTCCCGGGACAGGGTTTCGACACTGAAGCTTTCTTT
V gene: TRBV7-9
clone size: few
D gene: TRBD1
J gene: TRBJ1-1

CDR3 protein: CAWSRRTGTGGTDTQYF
CDR3 DNA: TGTGCCTGGAGCCGTAGAACCGGGACAGGGGGCACAGATACGCAGTATTTT
V gene: TRBV30
clone size: few
D gene: TRBD1
J gene: TRBJ2-3

CDR3 protein: CASSPLLASTDTQYF
CDR3 DNA: TGTGCCAGCTCACCACTTTTAGCGAGCACAGATACGCAGTATTTT
V gene: TRBV18
clone size: few
D gene: .
J gene: TRBJ2-3

CDR3 protein: CASSQQVMSSYNEQFF
CDR3 DNA: TGTGCCAGCAGCCAACAGGTAATGAGCTCCTACAATGAGCAGTTCTTC
V gene: TRBV4-2
clone size: .
D gene: .
J gene: TRBJ2-1

CDR3 protein: CASSDPEGANNQPQHF
CDR3 DNA: TGTGCCAGCAGTGACCCGGAGGGGGCCAACAATCAGCCCCAGCATTTT
V gene: TRBV2
clone size: .
D gene: TRBD1
J gene: TRBJ1-5

CDR3 protein: CAISESGLAGVFGETQYF
CDR3 DNA: TGTGCCATCAGTGAGTCGGGACTAGCGGGAGTATTCGGAGAGACCCAGTACTTC
V gene: TRBV10-3
clone size: .
D gene: TRBD2
J gene: TRBJ2-5

CDR3 protein: CASSSFNDEQFF
CDR3 DNA: TGTGCCAGCAGTTCCTTCAATGATGAGCAGTTCTTC
V gene: TRBV6-5
clone size: few
D gene: .
J gene: TRBJ2-1

CDR3 protein: CSVASGVGTEAFF
CDR3 DNA: TGCAGCGTTGCCTCGGGGGTTGGCACTGAAGCTTTCTTT
V gene: TRBV29-1
clone size: few
D gene: .
J gene: TRBJ1-1

CDR3 protein: CASRPRQGNTEAFF
CDR3 DNA: TGTGCCAGCAGACCTCGACAGGGGAACACTGAAGCTTTCTTT
V gene: TRBV12-3/TRBV12-4
clone size: .
D gene: TRBD1
J gene: TRBJ1-1

CDR3 protein: CASMERATGELFF
CDR3 DNA: TGTGCCAGCATGGAGAGGGCGACCGGGGAGCTGTTTTTT
V gene: TRBV2
clone size: few
D gene: .
J gene: TRBJ2-2

CDR3 protein: CASSIRGLAGTDTQYF
CDR3 DNA: TGTGCCAGCAGCATTCGGGGGCTAGCGGGCACAGATACGCAGTATTTT
V gene: TRBV7-2
clone size: .
D gene: .
J gene: TRBJ2-3

CDR3 protein: CASSESGRRNNEQFF
CDR3 DNA: TGCGCCAGCAGTGAGTCAGGGCGGAGAAACAATGAGCAGTTCTTC
V gene: TRBV10-2
clone size: few
D gene: .
J gene: TRBJ2-1

CDR3 protein: CASTLYDRGPYNEQFF
CDR3 DNA: TGTGCCAGCACTTTATATGACAGGGGACCCTACAATGAGCAGTTCTTC
V gene: TRBV27
clone size: .
D gene: TRBD1
J gene: TRBJ2-1